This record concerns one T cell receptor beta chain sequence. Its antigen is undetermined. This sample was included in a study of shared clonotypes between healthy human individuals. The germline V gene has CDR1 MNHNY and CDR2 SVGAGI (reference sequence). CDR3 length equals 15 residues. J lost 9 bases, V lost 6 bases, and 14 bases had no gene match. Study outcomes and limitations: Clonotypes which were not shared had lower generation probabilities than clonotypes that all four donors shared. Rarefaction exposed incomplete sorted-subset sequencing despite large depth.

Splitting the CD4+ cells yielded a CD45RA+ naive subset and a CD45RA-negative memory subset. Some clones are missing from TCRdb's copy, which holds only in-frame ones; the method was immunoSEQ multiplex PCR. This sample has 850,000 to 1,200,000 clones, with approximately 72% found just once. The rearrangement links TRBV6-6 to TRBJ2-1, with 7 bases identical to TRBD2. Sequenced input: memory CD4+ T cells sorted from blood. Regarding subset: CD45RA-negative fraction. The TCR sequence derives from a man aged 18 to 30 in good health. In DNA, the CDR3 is TGTGCCAGCAGGCCGGCGGCGGGGGATACCGGTGAGCAGTTCTTC. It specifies CASRPAAGDTGEQFF.